These 23 T cell receptor beta chains came from one sample sequenced in a study of T cells in Graves' hyperthyroidism and ophthalmopathy. RNA transcripts yielded amplified TCR beta CDR3 regions. First-round RT-PCR of the TCR CDR3 relied on the HTBI primer set. TCRdb processed the multiplex PCR reads anew with MiXCR; each CDR3 protein has one entry. This sample yields 280,000 or so distinct CDR3 sequences, of which 15% are seen a single time; under 35% belongs to the top ten. Sequencing input: blood. The receptors here all came from a woman between 50 and 59 years old with Graves' hyperthyroidism that later progressed to Graves' ophthalmopathy.

This clonotype was seen more than once but under ten times. This chain's CDR3 is CSASKGDSNQPQHF. The CDR3 DNA is TGCAGTGCTAGTAAAGGGGATAGCAATCAGCCCCAGCATTTT. The chain carries TRBV20-1 and TRBJ1-5; D is perhaps TRBD1 (5 bases). V lost 3 bases, J lost 0 bases, and 9 bases lay in between. Germline assignment: CDR1 DFQATT and CDR2 SNEGSKA (reference sequence). This CDR3 is built from 14 residues.

The sample holds many counts of this clonotype. The rearrangement uses TRBV6-1 and TRBJ1-1; TRBD1 matches 7 bases. This CDR3 has 16 residues. V gave up 3 bases and J gave up 6 bases; unmatched junction bases: 13. Germline loops: CDR1 MNHNS, CDR2 SASEGT. The CDR3 is CASSDLQSTGKAEAFF. CDR3 nucleotides: TGTGCCAGCAGTGACCTACAGTCGACAGGGAAGGCTGAAGCTTTCTTT.

This clonotype was seen many times. The chain couples TRBV29-1 to TRBJ2-7, with 8 positions matching TRBD1. This CDR3 region has 13 residues. J lost 3 bases, V lost 1 base, and 2 bases had no gene match. Looked up from germline, CDR1 is SQVTM and CDR2 is ANQGSEA. In DNA, the CDR3 is TGCAGCGTTGAAGGCAGGGGGCTCTACGAGCAGTACTTC. This encodes CSVEGRGLYEQYF.

This chain joins TRBV19 and TRBJ1-1; no clear D gene. Looked up from germline, CDR1 is LNHDA and CDR2 is SQIVND (reference sequence). The CDR3 is made up of 13 amino acids. The V end was cut by 5 bases, the J end by 0 bases, with 7 bases between. As DNA, the CDR3 is TGTGCCAGTAGTCCGGAGGTGAACACTGAAGCTTTCTTT. Its protein product is CASSPEVNTEAFF.

This clonotype appeared many times. The chain links TRBV3-1 to TRBJ2-1; 8 positions agree with TRBD2. V lost 2 bases and J lost 3; bases outside the gene matches: 0. The germline V gene encodes CDR1 LGHDT and CDR2 YNNKEL (reference sequence). This CDR3 spans 14 amino acids. The CDR3 region is CASSQSGGYNEQFF. The CDR3 DNA reads as TGTGCCAGCAGCCAAAGCGGGGGCTACAATGAGCAGTTCTTC.

This clonotype was counted ten times or more. The chain uses TRBV5-1 and TRBJ2-7; TRBD2 matches 13 bases. V dropped 2 bases and J dropped 4; count of bases not matched to a gene: 3. Looked up from germline, CDR1 is SGHRS and CDR2 is YFSETQ. The CDR3 loop spans 15 amino acids. CDR3 coding DNA: TGCGCCAGCAGCTTCGGACTAGCGGGAGAGTACGAGCAGTACTTC. It codes for CASSFGLAGEYEQYF.

At least ten counts were recorded for this clonotype. This sequence joins TRBV3-1 and TRBJ1-6; unclear D gene. Germline V lookup: CDR1 LGHDT, CDR2 YNNKEL (reference sequence). Between the trimmed V and J ends, which lost 1 base and 10 bases, there was a span of 8 bases. CDR3 length: 13 residues. The DNA of the CDR3 is TGTGCCAGCAGCCAAGGGCAAGGATCACCCCTCCACTTT. It is translated as CASSQGQGSPLHF.

This clonotype was counted at least ten times. The chain's CDR3 is CASSAGTPGVDSPLHF. In nucleotides, the CDR3 is TGCGCCAGCAGCGCCGGGACCCCAGGAGTTGATTCACCCCTCCACTTT. The chain joins TRBV5-1 to TRBJ1-6; D possibly corresponds to TRBD1 (5 bases). This CDR3 is 16 amino acids long. V shed 4 bases and J shed 8 bases, with 19 bases lying between them. In germline, CDR1 is SGHRS, CDR2 YFSETQ. The variable domain in full, completed from reference TRBV5-1 and TRBJ1-6, reads KAGVTQTPRYLIKTRGQQVTLSCSPISGHRSVSWYQQTPGQGLQFLFEYFSETQRNKGNFPGRFSGRQFSNSRSEMNVSTLELGDSALYLCASSAGTPGVDSPLHFGNGTRLTVT.

This sequence joins TRBV19 and TRBJ1-5; weak D call: TRBD1 (5 bases). The CDR3 totals 12 residues. The ends were cut back, 5 bases at V and 7 bases at J, with 9 bases in the middle. Looked up from germline, CDR1 is LNHDA and CDR2 is SQIVND (reference sequence). In nucleotides, the CDR3 is TGTGCCAGTAGTCCCTGGGGGCAGCCCCAGCATTTT. Residues: CASSPWGQPQHF.

The chain employs TRBV5-1 and TRBJ1-2; D might be TRBD1 (5 bases). V was shortened by 4 bases and J by 6 bases, with 25 bases between the two germline ends. Germline CDR1 reads SGHRS; CDR2 reads YFSETQ. The CDR3 runs 17 residues. Here the CDR3 DNA reads TGCGCCAGCAGCACAAGCTCGGGGACGTCCAGGACAAATGGCTACACCTTC. Translated: CASSTSSGTSRTNGYTF.

Many counts were recorded for this clonotype. This chain links TRBV19 with TRBJ2-1; TRBD1 agrees at 8 bases. The CDR3 runs 13 residues. Germline V gives CDR1 LNHDA, CDR2 SQIVND (reference sequence). The V segment lost 4 bases and the J segment 13 bases; nucleotides outside the gene matches: 9. The CDR3 DNA follows: TGTGCCAGTAGTACCCCCGACAGGGGCAAACAGTTCTTC. Translation gives CASSTPDRGKQFF.

The chain links TRBV5-5 to TRBJ2-7, with D possibly being TRBD1 (5 bases). Deletions cut 2 bases from V and 5 bases from J, with 11 bases between. CDR1 and CDR2 (germline): SGHKS, YYEKEE (reference sequence). This CDR3 is built from 13 residues. The CDR3 here is CASSLGVSNEQYF. CDR3 in DNA: TGTGCCAGCAGCTTAGGGGTAAGCAACGAGCAGTACTTC.

In its sample, this clonotype was seen many times. CDR3 sequence reads: CASSPLAGGTYNEQFF. In DNA form, the CDR3 reads TGTGCCAGCAGCCCTTTAGCGGGAGGGACCTACAATGAGCAGTTCTTC. The J gene is TRBJ2-1, the V gene TRBV7-9; TRBD2 matches 11 bases. The CDR3 consists of 16 residues. The germline V gene has CDR1 SEHNR and CDR2 FQNEAQ (reference sequence). The ends lost 5 bases at V and 2 bases at J; junction bases unmatched: 5.

This clonotype was counted many times. The chain uses TRBV27 and TRBJ2-3; perhaps TRBD1 as D (5 bases). The V gene lost 4 bases and the J gene lost 4 bases, with 12 bases spanning the gap. The CDR3 has 14 amino acids. The germline V gene encodes CDR1 MNHEY and CDR2 SMNVEV (reference sequence). CDR3 sequence (DNA): TGTGCCAGCAGTTCCCAGGGTATCCCAGATACGCAGTATTTT. As protein: CASSSQGIPDTQYF.

This clonotype has only a few counts. The chain couples TRBV20-1 to TRBJ1-5; D unclear. Germline CDR1 is DFQATT and CDR2 is SNEGSKA (reference sequence). CDR3 length: 18 residues. Trimming took 3 bases from V and 5 from J, leaving 26 bases between them. CDR3 nucleotides: TGCAGTGCTAGTGAGGAGTTGTGGGGTATCGGGTCAGATCAGCCCCAGCATTTT. It specifies CSASEELWGIGSDQPQHF.

This clonotype was seen at least ten times. V gene TRBV7-3 combines with J gene TRBJ2-7; 10 bases are shared with TRBD2. Germline V lookup: CDR1 SGHTA, CDR2 FQGTGA. This CDR3 has 15 amino acids. The V segment lost 5 bases and the J segment 0 bases; nucleotides outside the gene matches: 4. In DNA, the CDR3 is TGTGCCAGCAGCCCTGGACTAGCGGACTCCTACGAGCAGTACTTC. Its protein is CASSPGLADSYEQYF.

This clonotype was seen ten or more times. The CDR3 sequence is CSAPLRYAEAFF. In DNA form, the CDR3 reads TGCAGTGCTCCCCTCCGCTACGCTGAAGCTTTCTTT. The V call is TRBV20-1, the J call TRBJ1-1; D gene uncertain. The V gene's germline CDR1 is DFQATT and CDR2 SNEGSKA (reference sequence). This CDR3 is built from 12 residues. The V and J ends lost 5 bases and 6 bases respectively, with 13 bases between them.

This clonotype was seen only a few times. This chain uses TRBV5-6 with TRBJ1-1, with unresolved D. The CDR3 has 12 amino acids. Trimming cost V 3 bases and J 10 bases, with 13 bases left between them. Germline CDR1 reads SGHDT; CDR2 reads YYEEEE. The CDR3 DNA follows: TGTGCCAGCAGCTCGCGCCCCAAGGGAGCTTTCTTT. It yields the protein CASSSRPKGAFF.

There are a few counts of this clonotype. The chain is built from TRBV19 and TRBJ1-2, with D possibly TRBD1 on 5 matching bases. Per germline, CDR1 LNHDA and CDR2 SQIVND (reference sequence). Trimming removed 5 bases from V and 4 bases from J, with 23 bases in between. CDR3 length: 17 residues. CDR3 in amino acids: CASSLLENRGRPYGYTF. The DNA of the CDR3 is TGTGCCAGTAGTCTCTTGGAAAATAGGGGCAGACCCTATGGCTACACCTTC.

This clonotype was seen ten or more times. The chain carries TRBV15 and TRBJ2-3; D not certain. Germline loops: CDR1 LNHNV, CDR2 YYDKDF (reference sequence). The V and J ends lost 8 bases and 0 bases respectively, with 9 bases between them. The length of the CDR3 is 13 residues. The CDR3 sequence is CATSVRSTDTQYF. As DNA, the CDR3 is TGTGCCACCTCGGTGAGGAGCACAGATACGCAGTATTTT.

This clonotype was seen many times. This chain joins TRBV12-3 or TRBV12-4 and TRBJ1-2; D is unresolved. This CDR3 is built from 12 residues. The ends were cut back, 6 bases at V and 6 bases at J, with 11 bases in the middle. CDR3 DNA sequence: TGTGCCAGCAGCCCAGGTACGGATGGCTACACCTTC. Translation gives CASSPGTDGYTF.

The chain employs TRBV20-1 and TRBJ1-3; perhaps TRBD1 as D (5 bases). The V and J ends lost 3 bases and 1 base respectively, with 10 bases between them. The CDR3 covers 14 residues. Per the germline V gene, CDR1 is DFQATT and CDR2 is SNEGSKA (reference sequence). DNA of the CDR3: TGCAGTGCTAGGAGCTCAGGGTCTGGAAACACCATATATTTT. It translates to CSARSSGSGNTIYF.

This clonotype turned up a few times. The gene calls are TRBV6-1 and TRBJ2-7; 9 bases fit TRBD1. Germline trimming cut 5 bases from V and 5 bases from J; bases unmatched to any gene: 7. Germline-derived CDR1 and CDR2 are MNHNS and SASEGT. The CDR3 runs to 14 residues. This chain's CDR3 is CASSKTGGLNEQYF. In DNA, the CDR3 is TGTGCCAGCAGTAAGACAGGGGGTCTGAACGAGCAGTACTTC.